This section outlines one TCR beta chain sequence together with its context. What this receptor recognizes is not known. Per-base qualities were not stored, and no clone one base away is much larger. The immunoSEQ Assay, a bias-controlled multiplex PCR, was used to amplify TCRbeta CDR3 regions from genomic DNA. As for the original processing: Within the assay, amplification of reference gene primers was used to estimate how many nucleated cells each sample contained. Sequence reads were collapsed and filtered to measure the absolute abundance of every unique TCRbeta CDR3 rearrangement. For each sample, productive Simpson clonality was calculated as the square root of Simpson's diversity index over productive rearrangements. The immuneACCESS repertoire file appears here via TCRdb, limited to in-frame rearrangements. These files lack a portion of the clones; in checked studies, under half of the deficit traces to unresolved V genes, and the cause of the others is not known. The V and J calls and clone size come from that table; D and trimming were worked out from the DNA. Across this sample there are about 220,000 clones, with roughly 84% seen only once. About 1.9% of the sample goes to the ten largest clones.

Each collaborating institution followed its own protocols to collect whole blood in K2EDTA tubes. Collaborator samples were shipped for TCRbeta analysis as frozen whole blood, isolated PBMCs, or DNA extracted from either sample type. The sample comes from a study of blood T cell repertoires in COVID-19 (dated by TCRdb to 2018 to 2020). Background for the entire study: Samples from collaborators originated in the United States, Italy and Spain and spanned both the acute and convalescent phases of COVID-19. Where available, HLA class I and class II types were obtained from metadata supplied by the sample provider rather than from assay-based typing. The repertoires were released in a freely available public database meant as a resource for research on the immune response to SARS-CoV-2. A de-identified subject ID, COVID-19 status, age in years and sex were almost always included in the sample metadata. The material from the prospective study consisted of cDNA or gDNA derived from T cells, B-cell-depleted T cells, or PBMCs. Deeply sampled blood TCRbeta repertoires from subjects exposed to, actively infected with, or recovered from COVID-19 were included in the dataset. The samples were drawn from two sources: the first 160 participants of the ongoing ImmuneRACE study, and 1,000 to 1,500 subjects contributed by 6 global collaborators. Broad study findings and their caveats: The amount of clinical and demographic metadata varied by source and participant and was provided uncurated.

The CDR3 numbers 14 residues from cysteine through phenylalanine. Of the read, only the CDR3 DNA is kept; its 42 bases are in frame from base 1. CDR1 and CDR2, looked up from the germline V gene, are MNHEY and SVGAGI. Trimming removed 5 bases from V and 6 bases from J; the gene matches leave 5 bases unexplained. The receptor was derived from a man aged 35-49 years with active or convalescent COVID-19. The sample taken for sequencing was peripheral blood. This receptor chain uses TRBV6-5 and TRBJ2-7; 12 middle bases align to TRBD2. The sequence in DNA is TGTGCCAGCAGTCAAACTAGCGGGGGGTCCGAGCAGTACTTC. It is translated as CASSQTSGGSEQYF.